This TCR beta chain was sequenced during a study of blood T cells in healthy people across ages. Whole-study findings and limits: As naive T cell percentage varied, TCR beta diversity correlated strongly with it.

With a J-beta primer mix and a sample-barcoded 5' primer, a second PCR ran about 6 to 11 cycles. TCRdb processed the 5' RACE reads anew with MiXCR; each CDR3 protein has one entry. Of 600,000 to 900,000 distinct CDR3 sequences listed, more than 25% were seen once; the top ten hold about 3%. The CDR3 length is 14 residues. Deletions cut 2 bases from V and 5 bases from J, with 13 bases between. The germline V gene has CDR1 SGHKS and CDR2 YYEKEE (reference sequence). Worth noting for this clonotype: Its matching antigen is unknown.

These same records also appear under a second study, on T cells of mothers and their children. In that study: There were over 8.5 million TCR beta CDR3 reads from each mother and 2.5 million to 3.5 million from each child.

The sample taken for sequencing was blood. The rearrangement links TRBV5-5 to TRBJ1-2; tentative D call: TRBD1 (5 bases). This receptor was obtained from a boy aged 10-17 years in good health. The CDR3: CASSFDAGNYGYTF. CDR3 bases: TGTGCCAGCAGCTTTGACGCAGGGAATTATGGCTACACCTTC.